This is a list of T cell receptor beta chains from one sample in a study of CXCR3-negative and CXCR3-positive naive CD8 T cells. TCRdb reprocessed the 5' RACE reads, with one entry per CDR3 protein and no DNA. Found here are more than 100,000 distinct CDR3 sequences; the top ten clones hold 0.4% to 0.5%. Sequenced sample: naive CXCR3+ CD8+ T cells from blood. These receptors were collected from a human donor in good health. Some clones in this sample may be carry-over from other donors' samples. The CDR3 runs from the conserved cysteine through the conserved F or W.

>TRBV5-5|TRBJ2-1
CASSPGVPRMNEQFF
>TRBV29-1|TRBJ2-7
CSARDRRSYEQYF
>TRBV6-2/TRBV6-3|TRBJ2-5
CASSYVRGWASEETQYF
>TRBV6-2/TRBV6-3|TRBJ1-3
CASRRDSGNTIYF
>TRBV27|TRBJ1-1
CASNPPGAAEAFF
>TRBV5-4|TRBJ2-1
CASSFTYLFGGGPLNEQFF
>TRBV10-3|TRBJ2-2
CAIKSFTEELFF
>TRBV10-2|TRBJ2-1
CASSETTDPYNEQFF
>TRBV6-6|TRBJ2-5
CASSYSGTAGGTQYF
>TRBV7-3|TRBJ1-1
CASSLLGNTEAFF
>TRBV4-2|TRBJ2-2
CASSPTSGPPGELFF
>TRBV4-3|TRBJ2-1
CASSRTASLDEQFF
>TRBV3-1|TRBJ1-1
CASSLLDRGTEAFF
>TRBV7-2|TRBJ2-1
CASSSPFVGATYYNEQFF
>TRBV20-1|TRBJ2-7
CSAIGRTGLYEQYF
>TRBV10-3|TRBJ2-3
CAITSQLLDTQYF
>TRBV15|TRBJ1-2
CATSRDSSGGNGYTF
>TRBV9|TRBJ2-3
CASSIGLAGSRDTQYF
>TRBV11-2|TRBJ2-7
CASSQPGTSDPYEQYF
>TRBV20-1|TRBJ1-6
CSARNRDRVDSPLHF
>TRBV6-6|TRBJ2-7
CASSRALEIYEQYF
>TRBV11-2|TRBJ2-1
CASSLDNQAVRYNEQFF
>TRBV21-1|TRBJ1-1
CASSKGGPLNTEAFF
>TRBV6-5|TRBJ1-6
CASSVGNHDPYNSPLHF
>TRBV29-1|TRBJ2-7
CSVESLIAPYEQYF
>TRBV7-2|TRBJ2-7
CASSQESGGDYPIEQYF
>TRBV5-5|TRBJ2-3
CASSPPVGSDTQYF
>TRBV29-1|TRBJ2-7
CSVGAQSSYEQYF
>TRBV28|TRBJ2-1
CASSRGMYPYNEQFF
>TRBV6-6|TRBJ1-2
CASSYFSGGTGNYGYTF
>TRBV27|TRBJ2-1
CASSLGLDFEQFF
>TRBV4-2|TRBJ2-3
CASSQETGGDTQYF
>TRBV12-3/TRBV12-4|TRBJ1-5
CASSVQGSSNQPQHF
>TRBV27|TRBJ2-1
CASTFGTTLNEQFF
>TRBV6-5|TRBJ2-3
CASSYSQGGSTDTQYF
>TRBV15|TRBJ2-1
CATSRGGGATLDDEQFF
>TRBV20-1|TRBJ2-1
CSATLAGDYNEQFF
>TRBV29-1|TRBJ2-2
CSVEETGPGELFF
>TRBV27|TRBJ2-3
CASSFDRDTQYF
>TRBV7-9|TRBJ2-2
CASSPSDPGVGTGELFF
>TRBV13|TRBJ2-5
CASSSTGEETQYF
>TRBV4-2|TRBJ1-4
CASSQGIRGAEKLFF
>TRBV4-1|TRBJ1-1
CASSQEKFRGQDTEAFF
>TRBV29-1|TRBJ1-4
CSVEDREKLFF
>TRBV2|TRBJ2-1
CASSEPKDSSYNEQFF
>TRBV12-3/TRBV12-4|TRBJ1-1
CASSSILIEGTEAFF
>TRBV13|TRBJ2-3
CASSSRYIAGRTDTQYF
>TRBV4-3|TRBJ2-3
CASSQDRLAGGVTDTQYF
>TRBV12-3/TRBV12-4|TRBJ2-1
CASKREGLNEQFF
>TRBV10-3|TRBJ2-1
CATQGAGGPEQFF
>TRBV10-3|TRBJ2-7
CASSQGKVSYEQYF
>TRBV27|TRBJ2-7
CASRSGSSYEQYF
>TRBV14|TRBJ1-2
CASSLSGTQYGYTF
>TRBV3-1|TRBJ2-5
CASSQDLEQETQYF